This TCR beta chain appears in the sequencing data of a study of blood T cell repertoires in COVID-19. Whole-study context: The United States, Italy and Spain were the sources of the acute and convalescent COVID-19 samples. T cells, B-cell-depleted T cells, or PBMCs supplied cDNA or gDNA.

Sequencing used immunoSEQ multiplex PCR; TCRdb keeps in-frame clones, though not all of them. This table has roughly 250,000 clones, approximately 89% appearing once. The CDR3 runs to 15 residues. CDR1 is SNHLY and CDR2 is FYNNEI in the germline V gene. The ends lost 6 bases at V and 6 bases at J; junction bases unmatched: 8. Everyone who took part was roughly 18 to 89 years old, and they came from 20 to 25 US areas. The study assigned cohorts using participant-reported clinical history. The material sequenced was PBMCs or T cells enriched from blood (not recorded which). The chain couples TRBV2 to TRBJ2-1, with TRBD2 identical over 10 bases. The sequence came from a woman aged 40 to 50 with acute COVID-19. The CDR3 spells CASRATSGAFNEQFF. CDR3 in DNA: TGTGCCAGCAGGGCTACTAGCGGGGCTTTCAATGAGCAGTTCTTC.